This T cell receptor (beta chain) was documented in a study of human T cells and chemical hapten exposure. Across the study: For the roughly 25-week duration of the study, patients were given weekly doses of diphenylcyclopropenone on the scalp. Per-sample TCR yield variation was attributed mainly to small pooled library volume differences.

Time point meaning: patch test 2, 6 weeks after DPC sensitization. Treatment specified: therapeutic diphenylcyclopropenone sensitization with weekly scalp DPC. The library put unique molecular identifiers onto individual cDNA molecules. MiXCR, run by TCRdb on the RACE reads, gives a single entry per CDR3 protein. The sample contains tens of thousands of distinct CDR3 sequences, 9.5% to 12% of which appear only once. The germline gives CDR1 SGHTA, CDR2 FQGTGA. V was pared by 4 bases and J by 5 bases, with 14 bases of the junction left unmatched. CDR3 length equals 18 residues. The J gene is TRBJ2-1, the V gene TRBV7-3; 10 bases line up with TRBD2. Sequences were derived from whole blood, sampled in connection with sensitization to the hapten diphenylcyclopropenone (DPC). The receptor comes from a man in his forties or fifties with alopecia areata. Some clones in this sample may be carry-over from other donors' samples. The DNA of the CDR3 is TGTGCCAGCAGCTCGCAGCCCCCTAGCGGGAGTACCCACAATGAGCAGTTCTTC. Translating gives CASSSQPPSGSTHNEQFF.